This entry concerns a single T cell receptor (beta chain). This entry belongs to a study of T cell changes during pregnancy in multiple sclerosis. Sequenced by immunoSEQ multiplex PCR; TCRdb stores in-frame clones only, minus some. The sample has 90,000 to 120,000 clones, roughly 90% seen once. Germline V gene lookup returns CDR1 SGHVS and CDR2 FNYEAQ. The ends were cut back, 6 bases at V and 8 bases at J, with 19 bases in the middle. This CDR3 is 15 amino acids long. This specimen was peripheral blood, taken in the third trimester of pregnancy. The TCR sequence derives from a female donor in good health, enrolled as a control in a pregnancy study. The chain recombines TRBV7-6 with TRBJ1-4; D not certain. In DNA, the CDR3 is TGTGCCAGCAGGGGGTGGACGGTGGGAGGGGAAAAACTGTTTTTT. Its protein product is CASRGWTVGGEKLFF. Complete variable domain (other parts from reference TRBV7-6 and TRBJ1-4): GAGVSQSPRYKVTKRGQDVALRCDPISGHVSLYWYRQALGQGPEFLTYFNYEAQQDKSGLPNDRFSAERPEGSISTLTIQRTEQRDSAMYRCASRGWTVGGEKLFFGSGTQLSVL.